This T cell receptor (beta chain) comes out of a study of blood T cell repertoires in COVID-19. About the study: The United States, Italy and Spain provided the acute and convalescent COVID-19 samples.

Trimming shortened V by 4 bases and J by 4 bases, and 19 bases separated the two germline ends. CDR3 length: 15 amino acids. CDR1 is GTSNPN and CDR2 is SVGIG in the germline V gene (reference sequence). In the authors' workflow: Amplifying reference gene primers gave estimates of nucleated cell counts. Using immunoSEQ multiplex PCR, the repertoire was profiled, and TCRdb retains in-frame clones only, with some absent. The V and J calls and clone size are taken from that table; D and trimming were inferred from the DNA. The sample contains 130,000 or so clones, approximately 79% of which appear only once. All enrollees were about 18 to 90 years old and from roughly 22 US areas.

The clonotype originates from a man in his forties with acute COVID-19. The V call is TRBV30, the J call TRBJ1-2; D uncertain. Sequenced sample: PBMCs or T cells enriched from blood (not recorded which). CDR3 DNA: TGTGCCTGGATCCCTTTTGGGGAGAACTTCTATGGCTACACCTTC. It translates to CAWIPFGENFYGYTF.